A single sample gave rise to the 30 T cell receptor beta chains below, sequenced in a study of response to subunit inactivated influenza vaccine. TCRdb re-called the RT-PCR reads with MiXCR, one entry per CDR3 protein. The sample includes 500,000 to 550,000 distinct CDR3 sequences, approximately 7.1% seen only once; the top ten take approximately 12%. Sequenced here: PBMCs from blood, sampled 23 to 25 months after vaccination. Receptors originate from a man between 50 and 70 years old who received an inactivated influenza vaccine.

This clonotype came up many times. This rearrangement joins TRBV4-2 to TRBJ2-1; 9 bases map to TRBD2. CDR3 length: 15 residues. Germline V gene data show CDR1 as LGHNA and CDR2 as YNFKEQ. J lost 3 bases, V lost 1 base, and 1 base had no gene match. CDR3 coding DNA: TGTGCCAGCAGCCAAGGGACTAGCGACTACAATGAGCAGTTCTTC. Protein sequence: CASSQGTSDYNEQFF.

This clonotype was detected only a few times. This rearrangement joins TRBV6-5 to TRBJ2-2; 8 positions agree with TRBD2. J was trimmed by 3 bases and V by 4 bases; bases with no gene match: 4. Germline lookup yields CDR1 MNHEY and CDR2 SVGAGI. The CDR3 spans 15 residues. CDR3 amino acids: CASSSGTRDTGELFF. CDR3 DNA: TGTGCCAGCAGTTCCGGGACTAGAGACACCGGGGAGCTGTTTTTT.

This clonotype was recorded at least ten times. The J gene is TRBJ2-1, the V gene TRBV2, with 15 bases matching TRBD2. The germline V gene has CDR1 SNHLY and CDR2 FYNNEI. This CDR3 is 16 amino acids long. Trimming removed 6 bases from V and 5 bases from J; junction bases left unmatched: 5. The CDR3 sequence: CASRKGLAGGNNEQFF. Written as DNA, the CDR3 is TGTGCCAGCAGGAAGGGACTAGCGGGGGGTAACAATGAGCAGTTCTTC.

CDR3 region: CASSEERDYGYTF. CDR3 coding DNA: TGTGCCAGCAGTGAGGAGCGGGACTATGGCTACACCTTC. The gene calls are TRBV2 and TRBJ1-2; D gene uncertain. CDR3 length: 13 residues. Looked up from germline, CDR1 is SNHLY and CDR2 is FYNNEI. V was shortened by 3 bases and J by 3 bases, with 8 bases between the two germline ends.

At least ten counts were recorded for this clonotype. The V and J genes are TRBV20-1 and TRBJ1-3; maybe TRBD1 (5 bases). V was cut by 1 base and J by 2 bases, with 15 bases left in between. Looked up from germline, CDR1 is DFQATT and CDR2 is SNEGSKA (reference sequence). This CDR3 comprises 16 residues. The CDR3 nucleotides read TGCAGTGCTAGAGTCGTCAGGGCCGGGGCTGGAAACACCATATATTTT. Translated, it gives CSARVVRAGAGNTIYF.

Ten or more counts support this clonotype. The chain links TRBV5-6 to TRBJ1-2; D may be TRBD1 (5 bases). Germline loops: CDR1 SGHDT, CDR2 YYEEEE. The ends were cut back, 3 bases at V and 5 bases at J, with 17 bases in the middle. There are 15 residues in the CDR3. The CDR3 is CASSWGSGGGYGYTF. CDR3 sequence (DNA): TGTGCCAGCAGCTGGGGCTCGGGCGGAGGGTATGGCTACACCTTC.

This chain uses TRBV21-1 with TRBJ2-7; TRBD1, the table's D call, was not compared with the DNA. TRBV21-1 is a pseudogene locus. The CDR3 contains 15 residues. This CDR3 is CASSKWRAAGDEQYF. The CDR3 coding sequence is TGTGCCAGCAGCAAATGGCGGGCAGCGGGCGACGAGCAGTACTTC.

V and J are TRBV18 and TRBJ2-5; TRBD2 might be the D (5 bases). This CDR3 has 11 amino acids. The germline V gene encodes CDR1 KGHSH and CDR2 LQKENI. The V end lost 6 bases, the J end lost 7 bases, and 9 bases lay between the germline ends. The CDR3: CASSPEGTQYF. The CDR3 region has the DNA TGTGCCAGCTCCCCCGAGGGGACCCAGTACTTC.

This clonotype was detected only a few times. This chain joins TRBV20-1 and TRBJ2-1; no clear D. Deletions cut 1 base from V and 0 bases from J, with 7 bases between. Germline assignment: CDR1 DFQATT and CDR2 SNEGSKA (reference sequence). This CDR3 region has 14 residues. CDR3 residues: CSARAELSYNEQFF. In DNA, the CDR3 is TGCAGTGCTAGAGCAGAACTCTCCTACAATGAGCAGTTCTTC.

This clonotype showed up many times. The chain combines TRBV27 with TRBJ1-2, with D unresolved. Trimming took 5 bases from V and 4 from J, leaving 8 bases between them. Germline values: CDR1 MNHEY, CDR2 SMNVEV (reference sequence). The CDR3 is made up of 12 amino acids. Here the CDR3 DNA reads TGTGCCAGCAGTCCCGACACCTATGGCTACACCTTC. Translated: CASSPDTYGYTF.

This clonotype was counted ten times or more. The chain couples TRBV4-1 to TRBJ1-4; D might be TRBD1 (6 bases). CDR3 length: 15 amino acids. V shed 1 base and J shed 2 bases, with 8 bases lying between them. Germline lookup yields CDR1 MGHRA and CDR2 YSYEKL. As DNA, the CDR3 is TGCGCCAGCAGCCAAGCTACAGGGACTAATGAAAAACTGTTTTTT. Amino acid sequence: CASSQATGTNEKLFF.

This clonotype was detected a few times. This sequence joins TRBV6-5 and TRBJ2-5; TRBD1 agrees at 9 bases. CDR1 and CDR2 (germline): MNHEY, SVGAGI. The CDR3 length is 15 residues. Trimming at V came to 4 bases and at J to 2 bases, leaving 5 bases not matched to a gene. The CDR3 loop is CASSSNRGRQETQYF. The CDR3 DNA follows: TGTGCCAGCAGTTCCAACAGGGGGCGTCAAGAGACCCAGTACTTC.

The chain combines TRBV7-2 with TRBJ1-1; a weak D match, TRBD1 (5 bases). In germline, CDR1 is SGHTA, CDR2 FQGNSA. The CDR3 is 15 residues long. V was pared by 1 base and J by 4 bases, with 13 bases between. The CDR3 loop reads CASSLDLGGGTEAFF. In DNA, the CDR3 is TGTGCCAGCAGCTTAGATTTGGGTGGGGGCACTGAAGCTTTCTTT.

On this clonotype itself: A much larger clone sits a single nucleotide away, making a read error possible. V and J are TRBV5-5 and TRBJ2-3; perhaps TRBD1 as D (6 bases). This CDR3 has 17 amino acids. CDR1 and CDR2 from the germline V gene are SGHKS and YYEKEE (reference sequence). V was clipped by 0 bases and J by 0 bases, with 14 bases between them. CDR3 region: CASSLGTDRRSTDTQYF. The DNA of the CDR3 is TGTGCCAGCAGCTTGGGGACAGACCGTCGAAGCACAGATACGCAGTATTTT. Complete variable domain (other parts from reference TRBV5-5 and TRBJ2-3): DAGVTQSPTHLIKTRGQQVTLRCSPISGHKSVSWYQQVLGQGPQFIFQYYEKEERGRGNFPDRFSARQFPNYSSELNVNALLLGDSALYLCASSLGTDRRSTDTQYFGPGTRLTVL.

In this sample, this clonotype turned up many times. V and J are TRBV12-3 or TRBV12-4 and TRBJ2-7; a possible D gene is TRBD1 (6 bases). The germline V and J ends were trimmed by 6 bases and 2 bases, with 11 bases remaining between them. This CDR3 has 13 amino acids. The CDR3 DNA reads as TGTGCCAGCAGCCCGACAGGTGCCTACGAGCAGTACTTC. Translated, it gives CASSPTGAYEQYF.

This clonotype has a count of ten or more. The CDR3 DNA is TGTGCCAGCAGCTCAGTGGTAACAGGGGGCGGGGAGTTCTTC. This gives the protein CASSSVVTGGGEFF. The V call is TRBV9, the J call TRBJ2-1, with 9 bases matching TRBD1. This CDR3 is 14 amino acids long. J gave up 14 bases and V 4 bases, and 13 bases lay outside the gene matches. Germline-derived CDR1 and CDR2 are SGDLS and YYNGEE. The complete variable domain, with remaining parts taken from reference TRBV9 and TRBJ2-1, reads DSGVTQTPKHLITATGQRVTLRCSPRSGDLSVYWYQQSLDQGLQFLIQYYNGEERAKGNILERFSAQQFPDLHSELNLSSLELGDSALYFCASSSVVTGGGEFFGPGTRLTVL.

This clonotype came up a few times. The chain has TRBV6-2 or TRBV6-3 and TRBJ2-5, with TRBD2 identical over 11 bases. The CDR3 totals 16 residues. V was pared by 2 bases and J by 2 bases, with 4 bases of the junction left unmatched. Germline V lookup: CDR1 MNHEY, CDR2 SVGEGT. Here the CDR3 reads CASSYPASGGQETQYF. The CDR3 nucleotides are TGTGCCAGCAGTTACCCGGCTAGCGGGGGGCAAGAGACCCAGTACTTC.

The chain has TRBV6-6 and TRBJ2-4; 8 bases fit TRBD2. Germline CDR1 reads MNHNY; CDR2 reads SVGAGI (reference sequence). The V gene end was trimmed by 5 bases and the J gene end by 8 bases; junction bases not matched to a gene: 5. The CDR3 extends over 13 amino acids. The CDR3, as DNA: TGTGCCAGCAGTAGCGGGAGAGGGGACATTCAGTACTTC. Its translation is CASSSGRGDIQYF.

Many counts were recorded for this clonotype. CDR3 sequence reads: CASRSDRAPNQPQHF. In DNA, the CDR3 is TGTGCCAGCAGATCGGACAGGGCCCCCAATCAGCCCCAGCATTTT. The chain employs TRBV28 and TRBJ1-5; 8 bases fit TRBD1. The germline V gene has CDR1 MDHEN and CDR2 SYDVKM. CDR3 length: 15 amino acids. V shed 6 bases and J 3 bases; nucleotides not matched to a gene: 7. Full variable domain (missing parts from reference TRBV28 and TRBJ1-5): DVKVTQSSRYLVKRTGEKVFLECVQDMDHENMFWYRQDPGLGLRLIYFSYDVKMKEKGDIPEGYSVSREKKERFSLILESASTNQTSMYLCASRSDRAPNQPQHFGDGTRLSIL.

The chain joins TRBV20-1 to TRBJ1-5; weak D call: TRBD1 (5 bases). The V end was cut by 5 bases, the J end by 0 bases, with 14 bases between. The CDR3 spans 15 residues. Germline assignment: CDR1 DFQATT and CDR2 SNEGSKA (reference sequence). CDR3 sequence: CSAGTWGVSNQPQHF. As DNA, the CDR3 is TGCAGTGCTGGAACCTGGGGCGTTAGCAATCAGCCCCAGCATTTT.

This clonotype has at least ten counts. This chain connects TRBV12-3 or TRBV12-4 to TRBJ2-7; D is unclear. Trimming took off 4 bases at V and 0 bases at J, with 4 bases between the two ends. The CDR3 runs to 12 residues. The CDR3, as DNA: TGTGCCAGCAGTTCAGTCTCCTACGAGCAGTACTTC. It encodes CASSSVSYEQYF.

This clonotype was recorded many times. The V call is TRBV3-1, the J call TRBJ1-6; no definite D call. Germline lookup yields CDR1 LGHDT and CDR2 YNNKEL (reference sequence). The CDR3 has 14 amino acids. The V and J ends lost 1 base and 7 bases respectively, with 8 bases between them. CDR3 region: CASSQVARNSPLHF. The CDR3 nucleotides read TGTGCCAGCAGCCAAGTGGCCCGCAATTCACCCCTCCACTTT.

This CDR3 reads CAWSKTTTYRTQYF. The CDR3 nucleotides read TGTGCCTGGAGTAAGACTACTACTTATCGGACCCAGTACTTC. The chain is built from TRBV30 and TRBJ2-5, with D maybe TRBD2 (5 bases). The CDR3 runs 14 residues. Looked up from germline, CDR1 is GTSNPN and CDR2 is SVGIG (reference sequence). V dropped 2 bases and J dropped 7 bases, with 17 bases sitting between them.

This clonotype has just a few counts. CDR3 residues: CASSYLGQGNEQYF. The DNA of the CDR3 is TGTGCCAGCAGTTACCTGGGACAGGGGAACGAGCAGTACTTC. This chain joins TRBV6-2 or TRBV6-3 and TRBJ2-7; TRBD1 matches 10 bases. The germline V gene has CDR1 MNHEY and CDR2 SVGEGT. The CDR3 length is 14 residues. The V and J ends lost 2 bases and 5 bases, in that order; junction bases with no gene match: 3.

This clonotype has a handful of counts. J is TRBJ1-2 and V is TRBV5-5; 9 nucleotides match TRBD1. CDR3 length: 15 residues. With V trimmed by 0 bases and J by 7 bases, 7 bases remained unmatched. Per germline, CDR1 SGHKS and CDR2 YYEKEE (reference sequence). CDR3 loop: CASSLVDRGTRGYTF. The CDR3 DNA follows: TGTGCCAGCAGCTTGGTAGACAGGGGGACACGTGGCTACACCTTC.

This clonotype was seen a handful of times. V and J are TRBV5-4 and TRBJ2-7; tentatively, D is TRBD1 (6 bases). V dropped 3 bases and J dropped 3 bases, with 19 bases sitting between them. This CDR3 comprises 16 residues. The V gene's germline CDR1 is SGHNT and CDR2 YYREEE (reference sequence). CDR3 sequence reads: CASSWGLAGVNYEQYF. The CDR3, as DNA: TGTGCCAGCAGCTGGGGTCTGGCAGGGGTTAACTACGAGCAGTACTTC.

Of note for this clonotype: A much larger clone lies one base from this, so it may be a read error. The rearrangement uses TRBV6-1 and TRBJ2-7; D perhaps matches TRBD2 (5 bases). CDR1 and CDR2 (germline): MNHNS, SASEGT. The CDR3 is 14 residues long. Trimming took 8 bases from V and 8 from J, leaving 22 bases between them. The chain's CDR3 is CASRFRRQGYKQYF. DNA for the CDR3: TGTGCCAGCCGGTTTAGGAGGCAAGGTTACAAGCAGTACTTC.

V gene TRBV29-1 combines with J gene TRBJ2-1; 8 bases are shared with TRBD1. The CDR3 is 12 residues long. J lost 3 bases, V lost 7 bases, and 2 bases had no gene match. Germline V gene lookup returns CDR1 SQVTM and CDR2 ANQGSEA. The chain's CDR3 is CSGGTGYNEQFF. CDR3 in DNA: TGCAGCGGCGGGACAGGCTACAATGAGCAGTTCTTC.

CDR3 residues: CASSRDGPYTGELFF. The CDR3 DNA reads as TGTGCCAGCAGCCGCGACGGCCCTTACACCGGGGAGCTGTTTTTT. V is TRBV6-1 and J is TRBJ2-2; D not resolved. Germline-derived CDR1 and CDR2 are MNHNS and SASEGT. Trimming took 6 bases from V and 3 from J, leaving 14 bases between them. The CDR3 has 15 residues.

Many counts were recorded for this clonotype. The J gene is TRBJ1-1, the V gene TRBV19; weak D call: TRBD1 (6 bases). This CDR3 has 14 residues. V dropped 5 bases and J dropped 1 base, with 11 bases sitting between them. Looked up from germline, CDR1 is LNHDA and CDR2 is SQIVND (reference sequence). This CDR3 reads CASSVGQPNTEAFF. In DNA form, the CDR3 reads TGTGCCAGTAGTGTCGGACAGCCGAACACTGAAGCTTTCTTT.